The next 26 T cell receptor beta chains were all read from a single sample in a study of T cells in Graves' hyperthyroidism and ophthalmopathy. TCR beta CDR3 region amplification was performed from RNA transcripts. In the first-round RT-PCR of the TCR CDR3, the HTBI primer set was used. Using its own MiXCR run on the multiplex PCR reads, TCRdb lists one record per CDR3 protein. The sample lists about 660,000 distinct CDR3 sequences; over 40% were seen once. Input material: peripheral blood or thyroid tissue (not recorded which). All receptors derive from an adult man with Graves' disease, either hyperthyroidism or ophthalmopathy (not recorded which).

This chain joins TRBV24-1 and TRBJ2-6; D unclear. V lost 3 bases and J lost 3, with 5 bases in between. This CDR3 contains 14 residues. Germline V gene data show CDR1 as KGHDR and CDR2 as SFDVKD. The CDR3 nucleotides read TGTGCCACCAGTGATAACAGTGGGGCCAACGTCCTGACTTTC. Its protein is CATSDNSGANVLTF.

This clonotype was seen a few times. The V gene is TRBV7-8, the J gene TRBJ1-6; D possibly corresponds to TRBD1 (6 bases). Germline lookup yields CDR1 SGHVS and CDR2 FQNEAQ. V shed 1 base and J shed 9 bases, with 10 bases lying between them. The CDR3 is 14 residues long. The CDR3 DNA is TGTGCCAGCAGCTTAGGGGGGCTGGCTTCACCCCTCCACTTT. The encoded protein is CASSLGGLASPLHF.

The sample holds a few counts of this clonotype. The V gene is TRBV20-1, the J gene TRBJ2-7; a weak D match, TRBD2 (6 bases). The CDR3 contains 10 residues. Germline values: CDR1 DFQATT, CDR2 SNEGSKA (reference sequence). Trimming took 5 bases from V and 6 from J, leaving 8 bases between them. The CDR3 spells CSAPGVEQYF. As DNA, the CDR3 is TGCAGTGCTCCGGGGGTCGAGCAGTACTTC.

This clonotype was detected once. This is likely a read error, given that the CDR3 carries no conserved phenylalanine or tryptophan at its end. The DNA is left out, because the CDR3 cannot be placed on it with certainty; the CDR3 is given as TCRdb lists it. The V gene is TRBV7-8, the J gene TRBJ2-4; TRBD1, the D gene given by the table, was not confirmed from the DNA. Germline V gives CDR1 SGHVS, CDR2 FQNEAQ. Ends included, the CDR3 has 14 residues. This chain's CDR3 is CASSSTTDTSSSTS.

The rearrangement links TRBV9 to TRBJ1-3; TRBD1 matches 11 bases. Germline trimming cut 0 bases from V and 3 bases from J; bases unmatched to any gene: 5. Per the germline V gene, CDR1 is SGDLS and CDR2 is YYNGEE. The CDR3 is 17 amino acids. CDR3 protein: CASSVGGTGGLGNTIYF. Written as DNA, the CDR3 is TGTGCCAGCAGCGTAGGCGGGACAGGGGGGCTTGGAAACACCATATATTTT.

This clonotype was seen a handful of times. The V call is TRBV12-3 or TRBV12-4, the J call TRBJ1-1; D perhaps matches TRBD1 (6 bases). V gave up 6 bases and J gave up 0 bases, with 14 bases separating them. The CDR3 spans 15 residues. The DNA of the CDR3 is TGTGCCAGCAGCCCCCCGGGACACATGAACACTGAAGCTTTCTTT. Protein sequence: CASSPPGHMNTEAFF.

The rearrangement uses TRBV3-1 and TRBJ2-7; no definite D call. The germline gives CDR1 LGHDT, CDR2 YNNKEL (reference sequence). The CDR3 sequence is 14 residues long. Trimming took off 3 bases at V and 2 bases at J, with 11 bases between the two ends. CDR3 nucleotide sequence: TGTGCCAGCAGCCATGAATTCAGCCCCTACGAGCAGTACTTC. Its protein product is CASSHEFSPYEQYF.

This clonotype was observed many times. The V call is TRBV7-8, the J call TRBJ1-5; TRBD1 is a possible D gene (5 bases). The CDR3 sequence is 13 residues long. Germline V gene data show CDR1 as SGHVS and CDR2 as FQNEAQ. V lost 8 bases, J lost 3 bases, and 11 bases lay in between. CDR3 sequence: CASGRVSNQPQHF. The CDR3 nucleotides read TGTGCCAGCGGCAGGGTCTCCAATCAGCCCCAGCATTTT. The full variable domain, completed using reference TRBV7-8 and TRBJ1-5, is GAGVSQSPRYKVAKRGQDVALRCDPISGHVSLFWYQQALGQGPEFLTYFQNEAQLDKSGLPSDRFFAERPEGSVSTLKIQRTQQEDSAVYLCASGRVSNQPQHFGDGTRLSIL.

This clonotype occurred many times. The genes are TRBV10-1 and TRBJ1-5; D possibly corresponds to TRBD1 (5 bases). V shed 7 bases and J shed 6 bases, with 13 bases lying between them. The CDR3 runs to 13 residues. Germline V CDR1 and CDR2: WNHNN, SYGVQD (reference sequence). The CDR3 loop is CASKGRSVQPQHF. The DNA for the CDR3 is TGCGCCAGCAAGGGGAGGTCCGTTCAGCCCCAGCATTTT.

This clonotype appeared a single time. V usage is TRBV12-3 or TRBV12-4 and J usage is TRBJ1-4; D perhaps matches TRBD1 (5 bases). V was clipped by 5 bases and J by 8 bases, with 12 bases between them. The CDR3 runs to 13 residues. CDR3 DNA sequence: TGTGCCAGCAGTACGGGGACGACAGAAAAACTGTTTTTT. It is translated as CASSTGTTEKLFF.

The chain recombines TRBV12-3 or TRBV12-4 with TRBJ1-1; D is ambiguous. Trimming took 7 bases from V and 0 from J, leaving 9 bases between them. This CDR3 spans 13 amino acids. DNA for the CDR3: TGTGCCAGCACGTCAGGATTGAACACTGAAGCTTTCTTT. It is translated as CASTSGLNTEAFF.

Written as DNA, the CDR3 is TGTGCCAGCAGCCAAGACTCCCAGGGCACATATGGCTACACCTTC. Translated: CASSQDSQGTYGYTF. The chain couples TRBV7-3 to TRBJ1-2; TRBD1 might be the D (5 bases). V was trimmed by 5 bases and J by 5 bases, leaving 18 bases between them. The CDR3 runs 15 residues. Per the germline V gene, CDR1 is SGHTA and CDR2 is FQGTGA.

This sequence joins TRBV5-1 and TRBJ2-2; 7 bases match TRBD2. This CDR3 is 15 amino acids long. The ends lost 0 bases at V and 7 bases at J; junction bases unmatched: 6. CDR1 and CDR2 from the germline V gene are SGHRS and YFSETQ. The chain's CDR3 is CASSLGTRDVGELFF. The CDR3 DNA follows: TGCGCCAGCAGCTTGGGGACTAGGGATGTCGGGGAGCTGTTTTTT.

J is TRBJ1-6 and V is TRBV5-1; a possible D gene is TRBD1 (5 bases). CDR1 is SGHRS, CDR2 YFSETQ, per germline. Trimming cost V 3 bases and J 5 bases, with 12 bases left between them. The CDR3 runs 15 residues. The CDR3 is CASSSDIGDNSPLHF. CDR3 sequence (DNA): TGCGCCAGCAGCTCGGACATAGGGGATAATTCACCCCTCCACTTT.

This clonotype was seen many times. The V call is TRBV7-9, the J call TRBJ2-5, with no clear D. Per germline, CDR1 SEHNR and CDR2 FQNEAQ (reference sequence). The germline V and J ends were trimmed by 5 bases and 5 bases, with 12 bases remaining between them. The CDR3 runs 13 residues. The CDR3 region is CASSAEPWETQYF. CDR3 in DNA: TGTGCCAGCAGCGCGGAACCTTGGGAGACCCAGTACTTC.

With respect to this clonotype: The junction departs from the called germline gene at one end, perhaps through a read error. The chain couples TRBV7-9 to TRBJ1-2, with D possibly matching TRBD1 (5 bases). Germline CDR1 and CDR2: SEHNR and FQNEAQ (reference sequence). The length of the CDR3 is 13 residues. CDR3 sequence: CASSERGDYGCTF. DNA of the CDR3: TGTGCCAGCAGCGAACGCGGGGACTATGGCTGCACCTTC.

The rearrangement links TRBV9 to TRBJ2-7; 9 nucleotides align to TRBD2. The CDR3 loop spans 14 amino acids. Per the germline V gene, CDR1 is SGDLS and CDR2 is YYNGEE. After removal of 0 bases from V and 3 bases from J, the junction contained 1 base not matched to a gene. The chain's CDR3 is CASSVEAGGYEQYF. DNA of the CDR3: TGTGCCAGCAGCGTAGAAGCGGGGGGCTACGAGCAGTACTTC.

This clonotype was picked up a small number of times. CDR3 in DNA: TGTGCCAGCAGCCCCACCCTCGTGGGAGGCGGCTACACCTTC. Encoded protein: CASSPTLVGGGYTF. The V and J genes are TRBV25-1 and TRBJ1-2; D is undetermined. The germline V gene has CDR1 MGHDK and CDR2 SYGVNS. V was clipped by 6 bases and J by 8 bases, with 19 bases between them. This CDR3 has 14 residues.

CDR3 protein: CASRGREERGTGELFF. Written as DNA, the CDR3 is TGTGCCAGCAGAGGTCGGGAGGAGCGCGGAACCGGGGAGCTGTTTTTT. The chain couples TRBV6-1 to TRBJ2-2, with 7 bases aligning to TRBD2. V lost 6 bases to trimming and J lost 5 bases; unmatched junction nucleotides: 12. CDR3 length: 16 amino acids. CDR1 is MNHNS and CDR2 is SASEGT in the germline V gene.

This rearrangement joins TRBV19 to TRBJ2-7; D is undetermined. In germline, CDR1 is LNHDA, CDR2 SQIVND (reference sequence). V was shortened by 3 bases and J by 1 base, with 16 bases between the two germline ends. The CDR3 is 16 residues long. This CDR3 reads CASSIGSVAPSYEQYF. In nucleotides, the CDR3 is TGTGCCAGTAGTATTGGTTCGGTGGCCCCATCCTACGAGCAGTACTTC.

This chain links TRBV2 with TRBJ2-2, with D perhaps assigned TRBD1 or TRBD2 (7 bases each). CDR1 and CDR2 (germline): SNHLY, FYNNEI. V was trimmed by 6 bases and J by 7 bases, leaving 27 bases between them. The CDR3 length is 18 residues. The CDR3 loop reads CASRATQGGGILYGELFF. In DNA, the CDR3 is TGTGCCAGCAGGGCGACTCAGGGAGGGGGCATATTGTACGGGGAGCTGTTTTTT. Full variable domain (missing parts from reference TRBV2 and TRBJ2-2): EPEVTQTPSHQVTQMGQEVILRCVPISNHLYFYWYRQILGQKVEFLVSFYNNEISEKSEIFDDQFSVERPDGSNFTLKIRSTKLEDSAMYFCASRATQGGGILYGELFFGEGSRLTVL.

This clonotype was counted a few times. The chain employs TRBV5-1 and TRBJ2-2; D is unresolved. Trimming left V 0 bases short and J 1 base short, with 4 bases between. This CDR3 region has 14 residues. The germline CDR1 and CDR2 sequences are SGHRS and YFSETQ. In DNA form, the CDR3 reads TGCGCCAGCAGCTTGGTTCAGAACACCGGGGAGCTGTTTTTT. Translating gives CASSLVQNTGELFF.

A few counts support this clonotype. The chain recombines TRBV5-5 with TRBJ1-5; 9 bases match TRBD1. The CDR3 is 14 amino acids. J gave up 6 bases and V 5 bases, and 6 bases lay outside the gene matches. Germline V gene data show CDR1 as SGHKS and CDR2 as YYEKEE (reference sequence). The CDR3 is CASSRDRESQPQHF. The CDR3 coding sequence is TGTGCCAGCAGTCGGGACAGGGAGAGTCAGCCCCAGCATTTT.

A note on this clonotype: A clone one base away is much larger, so this may be a read error. The chain joins TRBV14 to TRBJ2-7; TRBD2 matches at 13 bases. CDR1 and CDR2 from the germline V gene are SGHDN and FVKESK. This CDR3 comprises 15 residues. V was pared by 5 bases and J by 3 bases, with 4 bases of the junction left unmatched. In DNA form, the CDR3 reads TGTGCCAGCAGCTACGGGACTAGCGGGGACTACGAGCAGTACTTC. It yields the protein CASSYGTSGDYEQYF.

Remarks on this clonotype: A read error may explain this, as a much larger clone is one base away. V and J are TRBV15 and TRBJ2-7, with D hard to call. This CDR3 is built from 13 residues. Germline V gives CDR1 LNHNV, CDR2 YYDKDF (reference sequence). With 5 bases removed from V and 6 bases from J, the gap between germline ends came to 14 bases. CDR3 in amino acids: CATSAPRHLEQYF. CDR3 sequence (DNA): TGTGCCACCAGCGCCCCTAGACATCTCGAGCAGTACTTC.

A remark on this clonotype: The junction departs from the called germline gene at one end, perhaps through a read error. V gene TRBV11-1 combines with J gene TRBJ2-7; no reliable D call. The CDR3 spans 11 residues. Germline CDR1 and CDR2: SGHAT and FQDESV (reference sequence). Here the CDR3 DNA reads TGTGCCGGCAGCCGATCCTACGAGCAGTACTTC. Translating it yields CAGSRSYEQYF.